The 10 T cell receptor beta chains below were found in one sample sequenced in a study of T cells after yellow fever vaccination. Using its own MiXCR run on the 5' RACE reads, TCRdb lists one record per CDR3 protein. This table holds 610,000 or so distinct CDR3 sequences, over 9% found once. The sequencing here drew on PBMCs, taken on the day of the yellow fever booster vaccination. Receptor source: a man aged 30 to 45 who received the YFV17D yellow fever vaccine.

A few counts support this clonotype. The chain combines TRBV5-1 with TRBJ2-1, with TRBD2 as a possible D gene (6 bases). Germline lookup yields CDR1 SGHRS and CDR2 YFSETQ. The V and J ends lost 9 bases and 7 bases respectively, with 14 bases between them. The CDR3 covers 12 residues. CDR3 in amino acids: CATTVRGNEQFF. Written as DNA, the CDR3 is TGCGCCACCACGGTTCGGGGGAATGAGCAGTTCTTC.

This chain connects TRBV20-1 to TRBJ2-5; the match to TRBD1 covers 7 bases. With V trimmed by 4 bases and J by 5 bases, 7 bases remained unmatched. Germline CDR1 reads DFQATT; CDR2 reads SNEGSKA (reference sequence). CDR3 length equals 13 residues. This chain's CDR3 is CSAIRTGRETQYF. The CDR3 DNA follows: TGCAGTGCTATACGGACAGGTCGGGAGACCCAGTACTTC.

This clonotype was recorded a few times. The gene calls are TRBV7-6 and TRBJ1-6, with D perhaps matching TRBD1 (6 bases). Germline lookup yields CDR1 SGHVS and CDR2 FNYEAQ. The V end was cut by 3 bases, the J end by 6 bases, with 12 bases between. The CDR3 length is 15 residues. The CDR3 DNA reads TGTGCCAGCAGCTTCCGGGCGGGGGCTAATTCACCCCTCCACTTT. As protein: CASSFRAGANSPLHF.

DNA of the CDR3: TGTGCCAGCATAGTGGGGGTCGGGAGCACAGATACGCAGTATTTT. It is translated as CASIVGVGSTDTQYF. The chain is built from TRBV7-9 and TRBJ2-3; D may correspond to TRBD1 or TRBD2 (5 bases each). The length of the CDR3 is 15 residues. V gave up 7 bases and J gave up 0 bases, with 14 bases separating them. CDR1 and CDR2 (germline): SEHNR, FQNEAQ (reference sequence).

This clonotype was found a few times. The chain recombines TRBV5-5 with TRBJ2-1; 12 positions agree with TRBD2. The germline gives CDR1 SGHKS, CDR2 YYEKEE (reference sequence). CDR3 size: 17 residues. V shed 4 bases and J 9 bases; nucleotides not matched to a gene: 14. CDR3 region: CASSILAGGLPGGEQFF. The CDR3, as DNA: TGTGCCAGCAGCATACTAGCGGGAGGCCTCCCGGGAGGTGAGCAGTTCTTC.

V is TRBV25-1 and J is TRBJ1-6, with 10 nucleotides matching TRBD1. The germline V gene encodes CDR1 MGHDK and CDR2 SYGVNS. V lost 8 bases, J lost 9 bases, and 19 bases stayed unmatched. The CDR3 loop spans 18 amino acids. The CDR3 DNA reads TGTGCCAGCGGAGCGACGGGACAGGGGATACTTGGCGCTTCACCCCTCCACTTT. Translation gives CASGATGQGILGASPLHF.

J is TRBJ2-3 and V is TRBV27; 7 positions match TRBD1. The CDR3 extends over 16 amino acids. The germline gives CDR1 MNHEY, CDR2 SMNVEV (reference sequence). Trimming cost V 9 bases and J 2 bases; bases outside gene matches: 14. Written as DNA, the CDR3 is TGTGCCAGTAAAATGGGGCCGGGACAGTCCACAGATACGCAGTATTTT. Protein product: CASKMGPGQSTDTQYF.

DNA for the CDR3: TGTGCCAGCAGTTTCCAGCGGGCTTCCTACAATGAGCAGTTCTTC. It translates to CASSFQRASYNEQFF. The chain employs TRBV12-3 or TRBV12-4 and TRBJ2-1; possibly TRBD2 for D (6 bases). Trimming stripped 3 bases from V and 1 base from J, with 10 bases between. The CDR3 is 15 amino acids.

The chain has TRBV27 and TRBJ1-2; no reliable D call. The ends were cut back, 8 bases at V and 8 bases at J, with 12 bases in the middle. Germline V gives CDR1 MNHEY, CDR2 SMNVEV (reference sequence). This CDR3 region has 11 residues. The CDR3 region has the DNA TGTGCCAGCGGACGGGGTTCCGGCTACACCTTC. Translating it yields CASGRGSGYTF.

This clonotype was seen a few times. CDR3 sequence reads: CASSSEWGEQYF. The CDR3 coding sequence is TGTGCCAGCAGCTCCGAGTGGGGAGAGCAGTACTTC. This sequence joins TRBV7-9 and TRBJ2-7, with D unclear. The germline CDR1 and CDR2 sequences are SEHNR and FQNEAQ (reference sequence). With 4 bases removed from V and 7 bases from J, the gap between germline ends came to 11 bases. This CDR3 is 12 amino acids long.